The 26 T cell receptor beta chains below come from one sample, sequenced in a study of cytomegalovirus exposure and HLA in healthy donors. Amplification used 60 Vbeta primers and 13 Jbeta primers. Using immunoSEQ multiplex PCR, the repertoire was profiled, and TCRdb retains in-frame clones only, with some absent. This table holds some 120,000 clones, over 65% found once. The sequenced material came from PBMCs. Receptors originate from a young man in good health and CMV-seronegative.

This sequence joins TRBV4-2 and TRBJ1-4, with TRBD1 as a possible D gene (6 bases). Trimming shortened V by 0 bases and J by 8 bases, and 13 bases separated the two germline ends. Germline-derived CDR1 and CDR2 are LGHNA and YNFKEQ. This CDR3 comprises 15 residues. The CDR3 nucleotides read TGTGCCAGCAGCCAAGAGACGGACAGTTGGGAAAAACTGTTTTTT. This codes for CASSQETDSWEKLFF.

The rearrangement joins TRBV4-3 to TRBJ2-5, with a possible D match to TRBD1 (5 bases). V lost 3 bases, J lost 0 bases, and 11 bases lay in between. The CDR3 runs 15 residues. Germline V gene data show CDR1 as LGHNA and CDR2 as YSLEER. The CDR3 bases are TGCGCCAGCAGCCAGTCCCAGGGAAACCAAGAGACCCAGTACTTC. Its protein is CASSQSQGNQETQYF.

This rearrangement joins TRBV6-5 to TRBJ1-5; 8 bases are a match to TRBD1. Unmatched junction bases numbered 7, after V lost 6 bases and J lost 3 bases. CDR3 length equals 15 residues. Germline V gives CDR1 MNHEY, CDR2 SVGAGI. CDR3: CASRIQGDPNQPQHF. CDR3 DNA: TGTGCCAGCAGGATACAGGGGGACCCCAATCAGCCCCAGCATTTT.

This clone was seen only a few times. Mismatch with germline at one junction end may stem from a read error. The chain has TRBV2 and TRBJ1-1; a weak D match, TRBD1 (6 bases). CDR1 is SNHLY and CDR2 is FYNNEI in the germline V gene. CDR3 size: 12 residues. CDR3 in amino acids: CASSEGQKEAFF. The CDR3 DNA follows: TGTGCCAGCAGCGAAGGACAGAAGGAAGCTTTCTTT. Combining the CDR3 with reference TRBV2 and TRBJ1-1 gives the whole variable domain EPEVTQTPSHQVTQMGQEVILRCVPISNHLYFYWYRQILGQKVEFLVSFYNNEISEKSEIFDDQFSVERPDGSNFTLKIRSTKLEDSAMYFCASSEGQKEAFFGQGTRLTVV.

V is TRBV29-1 and J is TRBJ1-1, with 9 bases lining up with TRBD1. V lost 3 bases to trimming and J lost 5 bases; unmatched junction nucleotides: 4. The CDR3 has 13 residues. Germline V CDR1 and CDR2: SQVTM, ANQGSEA. The CDR3 protein is CSVEGQGRTEAFF. In nucleotides, the CDR3 is TGCAGCGTTGAGGGACAGGGAAGAACTGAAGCTTTCTTT.

The chain links TRBV10-3 to TRBJ1-2; D possibly corresponds to TRBD1 (6 bases). Germline V lookup: CDR1 ENHRY, CDR2 SYGVKD. V lost 6 bases to trimming and J lost 2 bases, with 13 bases between them. The length of the CDR3 is 14 residues. The CDR3 nucleotides are TGTGCCATCAGCCTCACGACAGGAAACTATGGCTACACCTTC. This sequence encodes CAISLTTGNYGYTF.

The sample holds one count of this clone. The chain joins TRBV29-1 to TRBJ2-7, with D tentatively TRBD1 (5 bases). Germline CDR1 SQVTM, CDR2 ANQGSEA. CDR3 size: 12 residues. Trimming stripped 4 bases from V and 1 base from J, with 8 bases between. The CDR3 DNA is TGCAGCGTTGGTAAGGGGTCCTACGAGCAGTACTTC. Protein sequence: CSVGKGSYEQYF.

Written as DNA, the CDR3 is TGTGCCATCAGGGGGGACAGGGGGGACTCCTACGAGCAGTACTTC. Residues: CAIRGDRGDSYEQYF. The chain joins TRBV10-3 to TRBJ2-7, with 11 bases aligning to TRBD1. Germline V CDR1 and CDR2: ENHRY, SYGVKD. The CDR3 has 15 residues. V dropped 6 bases and J dropped 0; count of bases not matched to a gene: 4.

The gene calls are TRBV11-2 and TRBJ2-7; D is undetermined. V dropped 1 base and J dropped 1 base, with 5 bases sitting between them. CDR1 and CDR2 from the germline V gene are SGHAT and FQNNGV. CDR3 length: 13 residues. The CDR3 sequence: CASSLVRSYEQYF. DNA for the CDR3: TGTGCCAGCAGCTTAGTCAGATCCTACGAGCAGTACTTC.

The chain links TRBV7-2 to TRBJ2-3; 8 bases agree with TRBD2. V was pared by 0 bases and J by 2 bases, with 4 bases of the junction left unmatched. CDR3 length equals 16 residues. The germline gives CDR1 SGHTA, CDR2 FQGNSA. This CDR3 is CASSLASGALTDTQYF. In nucleotides, the CDR3 is TGTGCCAGCAGCTTAGCTAGCGGGGCCCTCACAGATACGCAGTATTTT.

The gene calls are TRBV9 and TRBJ2-1; D ambiguous. V dropped 0 bases and J dropped 0 bases, with 10 bases sitting between them. This CDR3 has 16 amino acids. Germline V CDR1 and CDR2: SGDLS, YYNGEE. The CDR3 loop reads CASSVESRSSYNEQFF. Here the CDR3 DNA reads TGTGCCAGCAGCGTAGAAAGCCGGAGCTCCTACAATGAGCAGTTCTTC.

Details on this clone: An end of the junction differs from the germline gene, which may be a read error. The rearrangement uses TRBV7-9 and TRBJ2-1; the match to TRBD2 covers 9 bases. The germline V gene has CDR1 SEHNR and CDR2 FQNEAQ (reference sequence). The length of the CDR3 is 13 residues. The CDR3 loop reads CANSHGLALEQFF. In DNA, the CDR3 is TGTGCCAACAGCCACGGACTAGCGTTAGAGCAGTTCTTC.

This clone is a singleton in its sample. The chain has TRBV6-5 and TRBJ1-2; 7 nucleotides match TRBD1. CDR1 is MNHEY, CDR2 SVGAGI, per germline. The CDR3 length is 12 residues. V gave up 3 bases and J gave up 8 bases; unmatched junction bases: 3. The CDR3, as DNA: TGTGCCAGCAGTTATAGGGGGCGGGGCTACACCTTC. Its protein is CASSYRGRGYTF.

V usage is TRBV9 and J usage is TRBJ1-2, with D tentatively TRBD1 (5 bases). Trimming removed 4 bases from V and 5 bases from J, with 21 bases in between. Germline loops: CDR1 SGDLS, CDR2 YYNGEE. This CDR3 contains 16 residues. CDR3 region: CASSLDPMGGGYGYTF. As DNA, the CDR3 is TGTGCCAGCAGCCTAGACCCCATGGGGGGGGGTTATGGCTACACCTTC.

The V call is TRBV1, the J call TRBJ2-2; the DNA was not compared with TRBD2, the D call given in the table. TRBV1 is labeled a pseudogene. The CDR3 consists of 18 residues. The CDR3 is CTSSGGWRGGLWTGELFF. The CDR3 coding sequence is TGCACCAGCAGCGGGGGGTGGCGGGGGGGCCTTTGGACCGGGGAGCTGTTTTTT.

V usage is TRBV7-2 and J usage is TRBJ1-3, with unresolved D. V lost 5 bases and J lost 2, with 10 bases in between. Germline CDR1 and CDR2: SGHTA and FQGNSA. The CDR3 is 14 residues long. CDR3 in DNA: TGTGCCAGCAGCCCTTCGAGTACTGGAAACACCATATATTTT. Translating gives CASSPSSTGNTIYF.

The gene calls are TRBV5-1 and TRBJ2-1, with 8 bases matching TRBD2. The CDR3 is 16 amino acids. Germline CDR1 and CDR2: SGHRS and YFSETQ. V lost 0 bases, J lost 9 bases, and 11 bases stayed unmatched. DNA for the CDR3: TGCGCCAGCAGCTTGGGGGCGGGGGGACGCCCAGGTGAGCAGTTCTTC. Translated, it gives CASSLGAGGRPGEQFF.

CDR3 in DNA: TGTGCCAGCAGCCCGACAGGTGGAAACACCATATATTTT. Its translation is CASSPTGGNTIYF. V usage is TRBV7-3 and J usage is TRBJ1-3; possibly TRBD1 for D (6 bases). Germline V gene sequence: CDR1 SGHTA, CDR2 FQGTGA. V was shortened by 5 bases and J by 3 bases, with 8 bases between the two germline ends. CDR3 size: 13 residues.

V and J are TRBV7-7 and TRBJ2-5; TRBD2 matches at 8 bases. This CDR3 is built from 19 residues. V lost 5 bases, J lost 1 base, and 18 bases stayed unmatched. The germline V gene has CDR1 SSHAT and CDR2 FNYEAQ (reference sequence). The CDR3 loop reads CASSPGPAGASLVQETQYF. CDR3 nucleotides: TGTGCCAGCAGCCCGGGTCCAGCGGGGGCCTCATTAGTCCAAGAGACCCAGTACTTC.

The CDR3 bases are TGTGCCAGCAGCTTGGTTGGCAGGGGGCACAACACTGAAGCTTTCTTT. This translates into CASSLVGRGHNTEAFF. The chain recombines TRBV5-6 with TRBJ1-1; 8 nucleotides line up with TRBD1. The CDR3 consists of 16 residues. V lost 0 bases, J lost 2 bases, and 6 bases stayed unmatched. From germline, CDR1 is SGHDT and CDR2 YYEEEE.

The chain combines TRBV19 with TRBJ2-1, with D unclear. The CDR3 contains 13 residues. Per the germline V gene, CDR1 is LNHDA and CDR2 is SQIVND (reference sequence). Trimming took off 5 bases at V and 0 bases at J, with 5 bases between the two ends. The CDR3 coding sequence is TGTGCCAGTAGTTACAGCTCCTACAATGAGCAGTTCTTC. It yields the protein CASSYSSYNEQFF.

The chain recombines TRBV6-5 with TRBJ2-1, with D unresolved. The CDR3 is 13 residues long. The germline V gene encodes CDR1 MNHEY and CDR2 SVGAGI. Here the CDR3 DNA reads TGTGCTGCGGCGCTGAGCTCCTACAATGAGCAGTTCTTC. This codes for CAAALSSYNEQFF.

This clone was counted only a few times. The chain combines TRBV7-6 with TRBJ2-1; 7 bases align to TRBD2. J was trimmed by 1 base and V by 5 bases; bases with no gene match: 5. CDR1 and CDR2 from the germline V gene are SGHVS and FNYEAQ. The CDR3 extends over 15 amino acids. CDR3 sequence reads: CASSPTGGSYNEQFF. In DNA, the CDR3 is TGTGCCAGCAGCCCCACGGGGGGATCCTACAATGAGCAGTTCTTC. The complete variable domain, with remaining parts taken from reference TRBV7-6 and TRBJ2-1, reads GAGVSQSPRYKVTKRGQDVALRCDPISGHVSLYWYRQALGQGPEFLTYFNYEAQQDKSGLPNDRFSAERPEGSISTLTIQRTEQRDSAMYRCASSPTGGSYNEQFFGPGTRLTVL.

The chain has TRBV12-5 and TRBJ2-7, with D maybe TRBD1 (5 bases). CDR1 and CDR2 from the germline V gene are LGHNT and FRNRAP. The V and J ends lost 7 bases and 1 base respectively, with 14 bases between them. There are 14 residues in the CDR3. The CDR3 region has the DNA TGTGCTAGTGAACGACAGCCCGGTTCCTACGAGCAGTACTTC. Its protein product is CASERQPGSYEQYF.

J is TRBJ2-1 and V is TRBV9; a possible D gene is TRBD1 (7 bases). Germline values: CDR1 SGDLS, CDR2 YYNGEE. V lost 3 bases and J lost 1, with 11 bases in between. The CDR3 contains 15 residues. As DNA, the CDR3 is TGTGCCAGCAGCGCAGGGGGGAGTTCCTACAATGAGCAGTTCTTC. It encodes CASSAGGSSYNEQFF.

The gene calls are TRBV9 and TRBJ2-2; no clear D. CDR3 size: 15 residues. Trimming took off 0 bases at V and 4 bases at J, with 10 bases between the two ends. The germline V gene has CDR1 SGDLS and CDR2 YYNGEE. The CDR3 bases are TGTGCCAGCAGCGTAGCTGTCCCGAGCACCGGGGAGCTGTTTTTT. It encodes CASSVAVPSTGELFF. The whole variable domain, remainder taken from reference TRBV9 and TRBJ2-2, is DSGVTQTPKHLITATGQRVTLRCSPRSGDLSVYWYQQSLDQGLQFLIQYYNGEERAKGNILERFSAQQFPDLHSELNLSSLELGDSALYFCASSVAVPSTGELFFGEGSRLTVL.